This T cell receptor (beta chain) was profiled in a study of control samples from healthy donors and cancer patients. Germline CDR1 is WSHSY and CDR2 is SAAADI. The CDR3 is 12 amino acids. Trimming took 8 bases from V and 1 from J, leaving 8 bases between them. Assay used: immunoSEQ multiplex PCR; TCRdb lists only in-frame clones, some missing. This table has about 170,000 clones, 91% appearing once. This TCR was recovered from a woman in her 30s in good health. The chain couples TRBV10-2 to TRBJ1-1; no definite D call. The sample comprised blood. The CDR3 is CASGRPNTEAFF. CDR3 coding DNA: TGCGCCAGCGGAAGGCCGAACACTGAAGCTTTCTTT.